The 2 T cell receptor beta chains below all came from one sample that was sequenced in a study of blood T cell repertoires in COVID-19. Method: immunoSEQ multiplex PCR; TCRdb's copy keeps in-frame clones and lacks some. The sample has around 500,000 clones, around nine tenths seen once. The specimen sequenced was PBMCs or T cells enriched from blood (not recorded which). These receptors were collected from a woman aged 55 to 70 who had recovered from COVID-19.

The chain has TRBV2 and TRBJ1-2, with 7 bases matching TRBD1. Trimming removed 4 bases from V and 0 bases from J; junction bases left unmatched: 2. The CDR3 is 14 residues long. Germline V lookup: CDR1 SNHLY, CDR2 FYNNEI. The CDR3 here is CASSGGQPNYGYTF. The CDR3, as DNA: TGTGCCAGCAGTGGGGGACAGCCTAACTATGGCTACACCTTC.

The chain has TRBV3-1 (or the pseudogene TRBV3-2) and TRBJ2-7, with D perhaps matching TRBD1 (6 bases). The CDR3 covers 15 residues. V dropped 6 bases and J dropped 0 bases, with 15 bases sitting between them. Germline values: CDR1 LGHDT, CDR2 YNNKEL (reference sequence). CDR3 protein: CASSYTGPSSYEQYF. CDR3 sequence (DNA): TGTGCCAGCAGTTATACAGGGCCGAGCTCCTACGAGCAGTACTTC.